These T cell receptor beta chains were read from a single sample in a study of technical replicates of blood from a handful of donors. Profiling relied on immunoSEQ multiplex PCR, and the TCRdb table lists in-frame clones only, not all of them. The sample lists about 59,000 clones; roughly 86% were seen once. Sequenced sample: PBMCs. Receptors were obtained from a human donor in good health. Some clones in this sample may be carry-over from other donors' samples. The CDR3 runs from the conserved cysteine through the conserved F or W. The D gene is left open where the match is weak. The size entry is marked missing in some rows and otherwise reads once, few, many or a size class.

few TRBJ1-5 TRBD1 TRBV19 TGTGCCAGTAGTCCCGGGACAGTGGGCAATCAGCCCCAGCATTTT CASSPGTVGNQPQHF
NA TRBJ2-7 TRBD2 TRBV5-4 TGTGCCAGCACCACTAGCGGGAGGGGGAGCTCCTACGAGCAGTACTTC CASTTSGRGSSYEQYF
NA TRBJ1-2 NA TRBV19 TGTGCCAGTAGTTCGCCGGGGGGCTATGGCTACACCTTC CASSSPGGYGYTF
once TRBJ2-6 TRBD1 TRBV5-6 TGTGCCAGCAGCTTTTGGACAGGCCTCTCTGGGGCCAACGTCCTGACTTTC CASSFWTGLSGANVLTF
NA TRBJ1-5 NA TRBV6-6 TGTGCCAGCAGAGGGGAAGCGCCCCAGCATTTT CASRGEAPQHF
NA TRBJ2-1 TRBD2 TRBV7-2 TGTGCCAGCAGCTTAGTCGGCGGGGGGGCTTTAAATGAGCAGTTCTTC CASSLVGGGALNEQFF
NA TRBJ2-3 NA TRBV5-1 TGCGCCAGCAGCTTGGGGTGGGCCCCAGATACGCAGTATTTT CASSLGWAPDTQYF
NA TRBJ2-6 NA TRBV29-1 TGCAAAGGAAGGGGGTTACGCTCTGGGGCCAACGTCCTGACTTTC CKGRGLRSGANVLTF
NA TRBJ2-7 NA TRBV4-3 TGCGCCAGCAGCCAAAGGTGGCGGCCTGGGGAGGAGCAGTACTTC CASSQRWRPGEEQYF
NA TRBJ2-7 NA TRBV10-3 TGTGCCATCAGTGAAATGACAAATACCTACGAGCAGTACTTC CAISEMTNTYEQYF
NA TRBJ1-1 TRBD1 TRBV5-1 TGCGCCAGCAGCCTCTCGGGACAGGGGACCACTGAAGCTTTCTTT CASSLSGQGTTEAFF
NA TRBJ1-1 NA TRBV7-7 TGTGCCAGCAGCAAAGGGGTGAACACTGAAGCTTTCTTT CASSKGVNTEAFF